Listed below are T cell receptor beta chains from one sample, sequenced in a study of T cell clonotyping in hematopoietic cell transplantation. Assay: immunoSEQ multiplex PCR; the TCRdb copy retains only in-frame clones and omits some. This sample has almost 20,000 clones, with approximately 79% found just once. The sample consisted of peripheral blood mononuclear cells. These receptors were taken from a man between 60 and 75 years old in good health. Some clones in this sample may be carry-over from other donors' samples. Each CDR3 is given with its conserved first and last residue. D genes are given only for firm matches. A row's size may be missing; if present it is once, few, many or a size class.

cdr3_nt cdr3_aa d_call j_call v_call clone_size
TGTGCCACTTCCCCACCAGGAGCGCCATATGGCTACACCTTC CATSPPGAPYGYTF NA TRBJ1-2 TRBV7-2 once
TGCAGCGTTGTTGGCCCTCCCCAAGGGCCCTACGAGCAGTACTTC CSVVGPPQGPYEQYF NA TRBJ2-7 TRBV29-1 NA
TGTGCCAGCAGCCAAACAGGGCCCACGGGGGAGCAGTACTTC CASSQTGPTGEQYF NA TRBJ2-7 TRBV6-5 NA
TGCGCCAGCAGCTTGAGGTCGAGCGGGAGGGTTACAGATACGCAGTATTTT CASSLRSSGRVTDTQYF TRBD2 TRBJ2-3 TRBV5-1 NA
TGTGCCAGCAGCTCAGGACAGGGCGTATTGGAGACCCAGTACTTC CASSSGQGVLETQYF TRBD1 TRBJ2-5 TRBV5-4 few
TGTGCCATCAGTGATGGGTACGGGGGAGATACGCAGTATTTT CAISDGYGGDTQYF NA TRBJ2-3 TRBV10-3 NA
TGTGCCAGCAGCTTCACTCGACTGGGACAGGGCGAGCCTGAAGCTTTCTTT CASSFTRLGQGEPEAFF TRBD1 TRBJ1-1 TRBV7-9 few
TGCGCCAGCAGCCAAGGTCCCCAGCGGGGGGCGCCCTACGAGCAGTACTTC CASSQGPQRGAPYEQYF TRBD2 TRBJ2-7 TRBV4-1 NA
TGCGCCAGCAGTGAGGAGGGGGCTGCGGAAGGCTACACCTTC CASSEEGAAEGYTF TRBD1 TRBJ1-2 TRBV10-2 NA
TGTGCCAGCAGCCGCGTGGGGGAAAAACTGTTTTTT CASSRVGEKLFF NA TRBJ1-4 TRBV5-6 medium-sized
TGTGCCAGCAGTACCTACGAGCAGTACTTC CASSTYEQYF NA TRBJ2-7 TRBV11-2 few
TGTGCCAGCAGAGCCGGGGGCTACGAGCAGTACTTC CASRAGGYEQYF NA TRBJ2-7 TRBV2 NA
TGCAGCGCAACTAGCTATGAGCAGTTCTTC CSATSYEQFF NA TRBJ2-1 TRBV29-1 NA
TGTGCCAGCAGCTCCCGGCAGGGCCGCTCTGGAAACACCATATATTTT CASSSRQGRSGNTIYF NA TRBJ1-3 TRBV11-2 NA
TGTGCCAGCTCCCATGCGGACCACCATACCTACGAGCAGTACTTC CASSHADHHTYEQYF NA TRBJ2-7 TRBV19 NA
TGTGCCAGCAGTTCGCCAGGCGCAACTAATGAAAAACTGTTTTTT CASSSPGATNEKLFF NA TRBJ1-4 TRBV6-1 few
TGCAGCGTTGAAGACTTGGCAGGGTATGGCAGCGAGCAGTACTTC CSVEDLAGYGSEQYF NA TRBJ2-7 TRBV29-1 NA
TGTGCCAGCAGCCAAGGGGGGGAGCAGTTCTTC CASSQGGEQFF NA TRBJ2-1 TRBV14 medium-sized
TGTGCCAGCCGTTCCACAGTACCCTACGAGCAGTACTTC CASRSTVPYEQYF NA TRBJ2-7 TRBV2 once
TGTGCCAGCAGCTTAGGGTGGGACCAGGCCTACGAGCAGTACTTC CASSLGWDQAYEQYF NA TRBJ2-7 TRBV7-7 NA
TGTGCCAGCAGCTTAGGGGGGATTCAGCCCCAGCATTTT CASSLGGIQPQHF NA TRBJ1-5 TRBV7-2 medium-sized
TGCGCCAGCAGGACAGGCTACACCGGGGAGCTGTTTTTT CASRTGYTGELFF NA TRBJ2-2 TRBV5-1 few
TGTGCCAGCAGCTCACTAGCGGGGGCCGTGTACAATGAGCAGTTCTTC CASSSLAGAVYNEQFF TRBD2 TRBJ2-1 TRBV7-9 NA
TGTGCCAGCACTTACGGGACAGAAGATTCTGGGGCCAACGTCCTGACTTTC CASTYGTEDSGANVLTF TRBD1 TRBJ2-6 TRBV11-3 NA
TGTGCCAGCAGTTTTGTATTCGTGAGGGGTTCACCCCTCCACTTT CASSFVFVRGSPLHF NA TRBJ1-6 TRBV28 NA
TGTGCCTGGAGTCGAACGGATGAAAACACCATATATTTT CAWSRTDENTIYF NA TRBJ1-3 TRBV30 NA
TGTGCCAGCAGCAGGGGGGGGACGAGCAATGGCTACACCTTC CASSRGGTSNGYTF NA TRBJ1-2 TRBV5-4 NA
TGTGCCATCAGTGAGAGGAGGGACAGGGGAGGGCCCACTAACTATGGCTACACCTTC CAISERRDRGGPTNYGYTF TRBD1 TRBJ1-2 TRBV10-3 NA
TGTGCCAGCAGCTTGGGGGGACAGAGCAATCAGCCCCAGCATTTT CASSLGGQSNQPQHF TRBD1 TRBJ1-5 TRBV5-6 once
TGTGCCATCAGTGAGAGAAGCGGGAGGGCCTACGAGCAGTACTTC CAISERSGRAYEQYF TRBD2 TRBJ2-7 TRBV10-3 NA
TGTGCTAGCAGCTTAGGGGGGCATCAGGCAGATACGCAGTATTTT CASSLGGHQADTQYF NA TRBJ2-3 TRBV7-7 NA
TGTGCCAGCAGCGTAGCTGGCGCGCTTGAGCAGTTCTTC CASSVAGALEQFF NA TRBJ2-1 TRBV9 NA
TGTGCCTGGTCTGCCAGACAGGGATATAATTCACCCCTCCACTTT CAWSARQGYNSPLHF TRBD1 TRBJ1-6 TRBV30 NA
TGTGCCAGCAGTTTAGGGAATCAGCCCCAGCATTTT CASSLGNQPQHF NA TRBJ1-5 TRBV28 NA
TGTGCCAGCAGCTTGGGGGGCCTGAGGGTCGGCTACACCTTC CASSLGGLRVGYTF NA TRBJ1-2 TRBV7-9 NA
TGTGCCAGTAGTAAATATAGCAATCAGCCCCAGCATTTT CASSKYSNQPQHF NA TRBJ1-5 TRBV19 few
TGTGCCAGCAGTAAGACTGGGGTAGATAATTCACCCCTCCACTTT CASSKTGVDNSPLHF NA TRBJ1-6 TRBV28 NA
TGCGCCAGCAGCTTGGGACTAGTCTACGAGCAGTACTTC CASSLGLVYEQYF NA TRBJ2-7 TRBV5-1 NA
TGTGCCAGCAGCTTAGCGACTAGCGGGGGGCCGCCCCAAGAGACCCAGTACTTC CASSLATSGGPPQETQYF TRBD2 TRBJ2-5 TRBV7-6 NA
TGTGCCAGCAGTTACCGAAGAGAGCAGCCCCAGCATTTT CASSYRREQPQHF NA TRBJ1-5 TRBV6-6 NA
TGTGCCAGCAGCTTAGAGGGGGTAGGGACTGAAGCTTTCTTT CASSLEGVGTEAFF NA TRBJ1-1 TRBV7-9 NA
TGTGCCAGTAGTATTGGGGCCAACAATGAGCAGTTCTTC CASSIGANNEQFF NA TRBJ2-1 TRBV19 NA
TGTGCCAGCAGTGAGGAAAGACTGGGGTGGGAGACCCAGTACTTC CASSEERLGWETQYF NA TRBJ2-5 TRBV5-6 NA
TGTACCAGCAGTGACAGGGACAGGGGCTACAATGAGCAGTTCTTC CTSSDRDRGYNEQFF TRBD1 TRBJ2-1 TRBV2 NA
TGTGCCAGCAGCTTAGCTTATGGCTACACCTTC CASSLAYGYTF NA TRBJ1-2 TRBV7-9 NA
TGTGCCAGCACCCTGGTGAATGGGGCCACCATATATTTT CASTLVNGATIYF NA TRBJ1-3 TRBV7-8 NA
TGTGCCAGCAGTTTATCAACCGGGGTGGGTGGCTACACCTTC CASSLSTGVGGYTF NA TRBJ1-2 TRBV27 NA
TGTGCCAGTAGCTTCGGAGGGGGCGCGAATCAGCCCCAGCATTTT CASSFGGGANQPQHF TRBD1 TRBJ1-5 TRBV19 NA
TGTGCCAGCAGCTTGGGGATCCCGAGCTCTGGAAACACCATATATTTT CASSLGIPSSGNTIYF NA TRBJ1-3 TRBV5-4 NA
TGTGCCATCAGTGAGGACAGGGGCAATCAGCCCCAGCATTTT CAISEDRGNQPQHF TRBD1 TRBJ1-5 TRBV10-3 NA
TGTGCCTGGAGAGCCGCGAGGTTTCACTATGGCTACACCTTC CAWRAARFHYGYTF NA TRBJ1-2 TRBV30 NA
TGTGCCAGTAGTATACGGGGTCGAAGCACTGAAGCTTTCTTT CASSIRGRSTEAFF NA TRBJ1-1 TRBV19 NA
TGTGCCAGTGGGCCGGGGGCATCAGCTTTCTTT CASGPGASAFF NA TRBJ1-1 TRBV6-5 NA
TGCGCCAGCGGAACTCCCCCGGGTACTGAAGCTTTCTTT CASGTPPGTEAFF NA TRBJ1-1 TRBV5-1 NA
TGTGCCAGCAGCGTAGGTCCAGGGCCCTACGAGCAGTACTTC CASSVGPGPYEQYF NA TRBJ2-7 TRBV9 NA